Presented here are 17 T cell receptor beta chains from one specimen sequenced in a study of shared clonotypes between healthy human individuals (dated by TCRdb to 2018 to 2021). Library creation used the immunoSEQ multiplex PCR assay. The source is immuneACCESS, and TCRdb retained only in-frame sequences with V and J called. Part of the clones is not carried over; for the studies checked, unresolved V genes explain less than half of this, and the remainder is unexplained. This sample lists 650,000 to 750,000 clones; more than 70% were detected once. The ten top clones hold around 2% of the sample. The sequencing input was memory CD4+ T cells sorted from blood. According to the study, the label for this sample's cell subset or site signals: CD45RA-negative fraction. Source of these receptors: a woman younger than 45 in good health.

J is TRBJ1-1 and V is TRBV28, with 9 bases aligning to TRBD1. The CDR3 is 18 amino acids. The germline CDR1 and CDR2 sequences are MDHEN and SYDVKM. With 3 bases clipped from V and 3 bases from J, the junction kept 14 bases outside the gene matches. Written as DNA, the CDR3 is TGTGCCAGCAGTTTGGATCCCGACAGGGGGTATACCGACACTGAAGCTTTCTTT. It translates to CASSLDPDRGYTDTEAFF. Combining the CDR3 with reference TRBV28 and TRBJ1-1 gives the whole variable domain DVKVTQSSRYLVKRTGEKVFLECVQDMDHENMFWYRQDPGLGLRLIYFSYDVKMKEKGDIPEGYSVSREKKERFSLILESASTNQTSMYLCASSLDPDRGYTDTEAFFGQGTRLTVV.

This rearrangement joins TRBV19 to TRBJ2-5, with D possibly TRBD1 on 5 matching bases. Per the germline V gene, CDR1 is LNHDA and CDR2 is SQIVND (reference sequence). Trimming stripped 3 bases from V and 5 bases from J, with 10 bases between. This CDR3 is built from 13 residues. Here the CDR3 DNA reads TGTGCCAGTAGTATCCAGCAGGGTGAGACCCAGTACTTC. Protein: CASSIQQGETQYF.

This chain connects TRBV11-2 to TRBJ1-1; possible D gene TRBD1, 5 bases. This CDR3 region has 12 residues. Germline values: CDR1 SGHAT, CDR2 FQNNGV. V was cut by 5 bases and J by 7 bases, with 11 bases left in between. The chain's CDR3 is CASSTMTDEAFF. The CDR3 nucleotides read TGTGCCAGCAGCACCATGACAGATGAAGCTTTCTTT.

The rearrangement uses TRBV4-2 and TRBJ2-2; D not certain. Trimming took off 3 bases at V and 3 bases at J, with 11 bases between the two ends. The CDR3 contains 15 residues. Per the germline V gene, CDR1 is LGHNA and CDR2 is YNFKEQ. In nucleotides, the CDR3 is TGTGCCAGCAGCCAGACCTCTAGTGACACCGGGGAGCTGTTTTTT. The encoded protein is CASSQTSSDTGELFF.

The chain uses TRBV11-2 and TRBJ1-2, with a possible D match to TRBD1 (5 bases). This CDR3 contains 13 residues. Germline V lookup: CDR1 SGHAT, CDR2 FQNNGV. The V and J ends lost 5 bases and 2 bases respectively, with 9 bases between them. As DNA, the CDR3 is TGTGCCAGCAGCCCGGGACTAAACTATGGCTACACCTTC. Protein sequence: CASSPGLNYGYTF.

This chain joins TRBV20-1 and TRBJ1-1; D remains unclear. This CDR3 contains 10 residues. V lost 6 bases and J 7 bases, leaving 9 bases between the germline ends. CDR1 is DFQATT and CDR2 is SNEGSKA in the germline V gene (reference sequence). The CDR3 protein is CSADGFEAFF. CDR3 sequence (DNA): TGCAGTGCCGACGGGTTTGAAGCTTTCTTT.

This chain joins TRBV9 and TRBJ2-7; TRBD2 matches 8 bases. CDR1 is SGDLS and CDR2 is YYNGEE in the germline V gene. The CDR3 covers 13 residues. The trim removed 3 bases at V and 5 bases at J, leaving 4 bases unmatched. As DNA, the CDR3 is TGTGCCAGCAGCGAGGGACTAGTCCACGAGCAGTACTTC. Amino acids: CASSEGLVHEQYF.

The rearrangement joins TRBV28 to TRBJ2-1; D is perhaps TRBD1 or TRBD2 (5 bases each). This CDR3 has 14 residues. Between the trimmed V and J ends, which lost 4 bases and 9 bases, there was a span of 16 bases. The germline CDR1 and CDR2 sequences are MDHEN and SYDVKM. CDR3 sequence (DNA): TGTGCCAGCAGTTCCGGGCGGGTAAGGGGTGAGCAGTTCTTC. This encodes CASSSGRVRGEQFF.

This clone has a handful of counts. This sample includes further DNA sequences coding for the same CDR3. The CDR3 DNA reads TGTGCCAGCAGCAGAAGTTATAGCAATCAGCCCCAGCATTTT. Protein product: CASSRSYSNQPQHF. J is TRBJ1-5 and V is TRBV2, with D unresolved. V was cut by 6 bases and J by 0 bases, with 9 bases left in between. Germline V gene data show CDR1 as SNHLY and CDR2 as FYNNEI. This CDR3 is built from 14 residues.

The J gene is TRBJ2-7, the V gene TRBV20-1; TRBD1 matches at 8 bases. Unmatched junction bases numbered 1, after V lost 3 bases and J lost 9 bases. CDR1 is DFQATT and CDR2 is SNEGSKA in the germline V gene (reference sequence). The CDR3 is made up of 10 amino acids. The CDR3 reads CSARGTGQYF. The CDR3 nucleotides read TGCAGTGCTAGGGGGACAGGGCAGTACTTC.

The V call is TRBV30, the J call TRBJ1-2; D is perhaps TRBD1 (5 bases). The CDR3 has 13 amino acids. The germline gives CDR1 GTSNPN, CDR2 SVGIG (reference sequence). Trimming pared 2 bases from V and 3 bases from J, leaving 10 bases between. The DNA for the CDR3 is TGTGCCTGGAGTCCAGGGTTAGACTATGGCTACACCTTC. This encodes CAWSPGLDYGYTF.

This clone has a single count. The chain has TRBV7-9 and TRBJ1-5; D gene ambiguous. The germline V gene has CDR1 SEHNR and CDR2 FQNEAQ (reference sequence). V lost 3 bases, J lost 2 bases, and 11 bases lay in between. CDR3 length equals 15 residues. CDR3 nucleotide sequence: TGTGCCAGCAGCTTCGGAGGGCTGGGCAATCAGCCCCAGCATTTT. Its translation is CASSFGGLGNQPQHF.

The V and J genes are TRBV6-5 and TRBJ2-1; 8 bases match TRBD2. Germline loops: CDR1 MNHEY, CDR2 SVGAGI. There are 14 residues in the CDR3. The junction had 9 bases not matched to a gene; V was cut back by 6 bases and J by 8 bases. In DNA form, the CDR3 reads TGTGCCAGCAGGGGGATAGCGGGATCAGATGAGCAGTTCTTC. It encodes CASRGIAGSDEQFF.

The chain uses TRBV5-1 and TRBJ2-3; D may match TRBD1 or TRBD2 (5 bases each). CDR1 and CDR2 (germline): SGHRS, YFSETQ. The CDR3 consists of 16 residues. V gave up 3 bases and J gave up 0 bases, with 14 bases separating them. CDR3 sequence reads: CASSSRQRTSTDTQYF. The CDR3 DNA reads TGCGCCAGCAGCTCCCGACAGAGGACTAGCACAGATACGCAGTATTTT.

The chain combines TRBV4-2 with TRBJ2-7; the D is unclear. The CDR3 is 12 amino acids. The V and J ends lost 3 bases and 5 bases respectively, with 8 bases between them. Germline CDR1 LGHNA, CDR2 YNFKEQ. CDR3 nucleotides: TGTGCCAGCAGCCACCACACCGACGAGCAGTACTTC. Translating it yields CASSHHTDEQYF.

The CDR3 protein is CATRGSGITEQYF. The CDR3 DNA is TGTGCCACCCGGGGGAGCGGGATTACCGAGCAGTACTTC. The V call is TRBV28, the J call TRBJ2-7, with 7 bases matching TRBD2. From germline, CDR1 is MDHEN and CDR2 SYDVKM. CDR3 size: 13 residues. With V trimmed by 10 bases and J by 6 bases, 12 bases remained unmatched.

This clone turned up a few times. The sample has other DNA sequences that encode this CDR3 too. V and J are TRBV2 and TRBJ2-7; TRBD2 matches 8 bases. There are 13 residues in the CDR3. Germline V gene data show CDR1 as SNHLY and CDR2 as FYNNEI. The ends lost 4 bases at V and 2 bases at J; junction bases unmatched: 1. The CDR3 coding sequence is TGTGCCAGCAGTGCGGGACTAGCCTACGAGCAGTACTTC. Protein sequence: CASSAGLAYEQYF.